Included here is one TCR beta chain sequence, with context. Sequencing used immunoSEQ multiplex PCR; TCRdb keeps in-frame clones, though not all of them. The sample contains about 76,000 clones, about nine tenths of which appear only once. Germline CDR1 LGHDT, CDR2 YNNKEL (reference sequence). The V gene lost 1 base and the J gene lost 3 bases, with 6 bases spanning the gap. This CDR3 has 14 residues. These data are taken from a study of control samples from healthy donors and cancer patients. Sequenced input: PBMCs. The chain recombines TRBV3-1 (or the pseudogene TRBV3-2) with TRBJ1-4, with a weak D call TRBD1 (5 bases). The clonotype was recovered from a woman aged 50 to 60 with colorectal cancer. The CDR3 nucleotides are TGTGCCAGCAGCCAAGGGACATCTAATGAAAAACTGTTTTTT. It translates to CASSQGTSNEKLFF.